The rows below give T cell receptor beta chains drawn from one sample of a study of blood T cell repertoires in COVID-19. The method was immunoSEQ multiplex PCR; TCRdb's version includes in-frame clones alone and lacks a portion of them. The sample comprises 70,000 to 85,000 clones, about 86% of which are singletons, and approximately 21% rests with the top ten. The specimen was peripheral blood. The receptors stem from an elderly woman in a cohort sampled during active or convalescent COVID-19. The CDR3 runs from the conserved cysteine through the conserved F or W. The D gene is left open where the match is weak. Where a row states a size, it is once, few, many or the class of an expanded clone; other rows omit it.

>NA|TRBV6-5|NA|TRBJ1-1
TGTGCCAGCAGGATTACAGTTGACACTGAAGCTTTCTTT
CASRITVDTEAFF
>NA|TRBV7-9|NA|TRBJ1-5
TGTGCCAGCAGCTTAGACTCAGGGCACGGCAATCAGCCCCAGCATTTT
CASSLDSGHGNQPQHF
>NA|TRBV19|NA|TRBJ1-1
TGTGCCAGTAGTATACAGTTGGCGAACACTGAAGCTTTCTTT
CASSIQLANTEAFF
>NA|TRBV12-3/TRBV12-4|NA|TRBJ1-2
TGTGCCAGCAGTTTCAAGGGGCATGGCTACACCTTC
CASSFKGHGYTF
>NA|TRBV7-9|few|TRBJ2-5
TGTGCCAGCAGCTCAATAGAGGAGACCCAGTACTTC
CASSSIEETQYF
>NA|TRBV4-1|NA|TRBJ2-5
TGCGCCAGCAGCCAGGGCGCTAGCGCAATACAAGAGACCCAGTACTTC
CASSQGASAIQETQYF
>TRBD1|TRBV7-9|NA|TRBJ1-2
TGTGCCAGCAGCTTAGGGGACAGAAGGGGCTACACCTTC
CASSLGDRRGYTF
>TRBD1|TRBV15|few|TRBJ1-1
TGTGCCACCAGCAGGGGACAGGGTTGGAACACTGAAGCTTTCTTT
CATSRGQGWNTEAFF
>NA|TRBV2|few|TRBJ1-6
TGTGCCAGCAGTGAACGGGTCAGCCAAAGCTCCTATAATTCACCCCTCCACTTT
CASSERVSQSSYNSPLHF
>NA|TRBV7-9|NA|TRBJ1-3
TGTGCCAGCAGCTCTAGCGGAGGAAACACCATATATTTT
CASSSSGGNTIYF
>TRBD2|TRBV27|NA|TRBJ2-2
TGTGCCAGCAGTCCGTTTAGCGGGAGGGCGACCGGGGAGCTGTTTTTT
CASSPFSGRATGELFF
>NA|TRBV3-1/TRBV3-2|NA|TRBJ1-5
TGTGCCAGCAGCCAAGATCAGGGTTTGGGTCAGCCCCAGCATTTT
CASSQDQGLGQPQHF
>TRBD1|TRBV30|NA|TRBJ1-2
TGTGCCTGGGGGATATCGGACAGGGTGAAGGGCTACACCTTC
CAWGISDRVKGYTF
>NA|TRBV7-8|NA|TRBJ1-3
TGTGCCAGCAGCTTTGGAGACGGAAACACCATATATTTT
CASSFGDGNTIYF
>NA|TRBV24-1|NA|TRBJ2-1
TGTGCCACCAGTGCCGCGGGACTTTCCTCCTACAATGAGCAGTTCTTC
CATSAAGLSSYNEQFF
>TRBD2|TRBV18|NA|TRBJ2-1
TGTGCCAGCTCACCACCCGGGGTAGCGGGAGCTAAGTTCTTC
CASSPPGVAGAKFF
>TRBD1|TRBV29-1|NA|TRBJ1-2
TGCAGCGCCGGGACAGGGGGCAACTATGGCTACACCTTC
CSAGTGGNYGYTF
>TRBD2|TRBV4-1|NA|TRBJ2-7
TGCGCCAGCAGCCGGGCGTGGGGAAAGCGGGAGGGCTACGAGCAGTACTTC
CASSRAWGKREGYEQYF
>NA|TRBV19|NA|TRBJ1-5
TGTGCCAGTTCATCCACCACCGACAGCTTCTCCCAGCATTTT
CASSSTTDSFSQHF
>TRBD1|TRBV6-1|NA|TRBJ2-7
TGTGCCAGCAGTGATAAGTATAGTGGGACAGGGGGACCCTCCGAGCAGTACTTC
CASSDKYSGTGGPSEQYF
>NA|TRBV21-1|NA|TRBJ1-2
TGTGCCAGCAGCAAAGTTGGGACAGCTCACTTC
CASSKVGTAHF
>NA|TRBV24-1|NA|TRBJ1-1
TGTGCCACCAGTGATTTGGCTCAGTCTTTCTTT
CATSDLAQSFF
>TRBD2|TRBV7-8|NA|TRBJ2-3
TGTGCCAGCAGCCACTTTACACGTAGAGGCGGGAGCGAAGATACGCAGTATTTT
CASSHFTRRGGSEDTQYF
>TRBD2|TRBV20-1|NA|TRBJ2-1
TGCAGTGCTAGTGCACTAGCGGAGGGCCCCGGCTCCTACAATGAGCAGTTCTTC
CSASALAEGPGSYNEQFF
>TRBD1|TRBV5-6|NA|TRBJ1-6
TGTGCCAGCAGCCCCGGACAGGGGCCGATATATAATTCACCCCTCCACTTT
CASSPGQGPIYNSPLHF
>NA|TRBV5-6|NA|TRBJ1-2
TGTGCCAGCAGCAGATACCCGGGGGACTATGGCTACACCTTC
CASSRYPGDYGYTF
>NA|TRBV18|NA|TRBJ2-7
TGTGCCAGCTCACCGGGCGCGAGCTCCTACGAGCAGTACTTC
CASSPGASSYEQYF
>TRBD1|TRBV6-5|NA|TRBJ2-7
TGTGCCAGCAGTTACGCAGCGACCAGGGGGGAGCAGTACTTC
CASSYAATRGEQYF
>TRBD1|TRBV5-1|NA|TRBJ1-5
TGCGCCAGCAGCACAGACAGGGGCCAGCCCCAGCATTTT
CASSTDRGQPQHF
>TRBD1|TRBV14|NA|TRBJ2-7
TGTGCCAGCAGCCAAGTGTCAGGGGGCTCCTACGAGCAGTACTTC
CASSQVSGGSYEQYF
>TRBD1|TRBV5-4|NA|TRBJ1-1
TGTGCCAGCAGCTCCAAACAGGGGGCTATCACTGAAGCTTTCTTT
CASSSKQGAITEAFF
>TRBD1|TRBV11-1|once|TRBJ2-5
TGTGCCAGCAGCTTAGAGACAGGGTGGAACCAAGAGACCCAGTACTTC
CASSLETGWNQETQYF
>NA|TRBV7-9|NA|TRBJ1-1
TGTGCCAGCAGCTCCCCCAACGAGATTGAAGCTTTCTTT
CASSSPNEIEAFF
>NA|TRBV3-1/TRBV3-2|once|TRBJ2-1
TGTGCCAGCAGCCAAGAGAACCGGGAGCTCAATGAGCAGTTCTTC
CASSQENRELNEQFF
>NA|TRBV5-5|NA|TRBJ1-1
TGTGCCAGCAGCCCTGGACAGATGAACACTGAAGCTTTCTTT
CASSPGQMNTEAFF
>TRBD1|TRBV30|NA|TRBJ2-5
TGTGCCTGGAGTGGGGGGACAGGGAATTCGGAGACCCAGTACTTC
CAWSGGTGNSETQYF
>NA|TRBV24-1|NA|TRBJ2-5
TGTGCCACCAGTGATTTTGTGCAGGGCCGGGAGACCCAGTACTTC
CATSDFVQGRETQYF
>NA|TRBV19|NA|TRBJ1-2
TGTGCCAGTAGTCCCCTCAGATACTATGGCTACACCTTC
CASSPLRYYGYTF
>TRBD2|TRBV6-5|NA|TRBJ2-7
TGTGCCAGCAGTTACAAGCGGGGCTTGATCCACGAGCAGTACTTC
CASSYKRGLIHEQYF
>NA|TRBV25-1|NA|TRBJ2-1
TGTGCCAGCACCGTAATGGGAGAATCCTACAATGAGCAGTTCTTC
CASTVMGESYNEQFF
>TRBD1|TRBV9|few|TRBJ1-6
TGTGCCAGCAGCCCTGGACAGGGGATTAATTCACCCCTCCACTTT
CASSPGQGINSPLHF
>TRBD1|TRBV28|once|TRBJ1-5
TGTGCCACACAGGGGAGCAATCAGCCCCAGCATTTT
CATQGSNQPQHF
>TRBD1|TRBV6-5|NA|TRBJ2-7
TGTGCCACCGGGACAGGGGGCTCCTACGAGCAGTACTTC
CATGTGGSYEQYF
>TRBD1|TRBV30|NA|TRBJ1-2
TGTGCCTATACAGCCGACAGGGGGTTTTTTGGCTACACCTTC
CAYTADRGFFGYTF
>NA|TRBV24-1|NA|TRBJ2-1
TGTGCCACCAGTGATTTGCCAGAAAATGAGCAGTTCTTC
CATSDLPENEQFF
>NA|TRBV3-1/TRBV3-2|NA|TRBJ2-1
TGTGCCAGCAGCCACCACGGGAGCGAGCGCGAGCAGTTCTTC
CASSHHGSEREQFF
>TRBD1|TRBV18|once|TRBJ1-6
TGTGCCAGCTCTCTAAAACAGGGGGCTTATTCACCCCTCCACTTT
CASSLKQGAYSPLHF
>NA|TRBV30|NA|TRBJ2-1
TGTGCCTGGAGGGGGGCGCGCGAGCAGTTCTTC
CAWRGAREQFF
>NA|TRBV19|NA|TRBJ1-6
TGTGCCAGTACCCCAGGCAGTAGCGGGACGGGGGTTTGGTCACCCCTCCACTTT
CASTPGSSGTGVWSPLHF